The 27 T cell receptor beta chains presented below share a single source sample, sequenced in a study of CD8 T cells in ankylosing spondylitis. One entry per CDR3 protein, called by TCRdb with MiXCR from the 5' RACE reads. The table has about 200,000 distinct CDR3 sequences, more than 10% seen once. The material sequenced was blood, either unsorted or a sorted T cell fraction (not recorded which). These receptor sequences come from a male donor with ankylosing spondylitis or in good health (not recorded which).

This clonotype turned up a few times. This chain connects TRBV2 to TRBJ2-3, with D possibly TRBD1 on 5 matching bases. The CDR3 is made up of 14 amino acids. Germline lookup yields CDR1 SNHLY and CDR2 FYNNEI. Trimming pared 10 bases from V and 0 bases from J, leaving 14 bases between. CDR3 sequence reads: CAIIDRHSTDTQYF. The CDR3 coding sequence is TGTGCCATCATAGACAGACATAGCACAGATACGCAGTATTTT.

This clonotype was recorded at least ten times. The DNA for the CDR3 is TGCGCCAGCAGCCAAGATGGGACTAGGGGACAGACCCAGTACTTC. Translation: CASSQDGTRGQTQYF. The chain has TRBV4-1 and TRBJ2-5; TRBD2 agrees at 8 bases. This CDR3 has 15 residues. With V trimmed by 0 bases and J by 6 bases, 6 bases remained unmatched. CDR1 is MGHRA, CDR2 YSYEKL, per germline.

This clonotype has just a few counts. V is TRBV6-1 and J is TRBJ1-5; D is ambiguous. Trimming took off 2 bases at V and 2 bases at J, with 10 bases between the two ends. CDR1 is MNHNS, CDR2 SASEGT, per germline. The CDR3 has 15 amino acids. This CDR3 reads CASSEWFQGNQPQHF. The CDR3 DNA follows: TGTGCCAGCAGTGAATGGTTTCAGGGCAATCAGCCCCAGCATTTT.

This clonotype was observed a handful of times. The rearrangement uses TRBV11-3 and TRBJ1-1; no clear D. Trimming removed 4 bases at V and 7 bases at J, with 10 bases between. This CDR3 region has 12 residues. Germline CDR1 is SGHNT and CDR2 is YENEEA. The CDR3 DNA reads as TGTGCCAGCAGCTCCTCATGGAGTGAAGCTTTCTTT. This sequence encodes CASSSSWSEAFF.

This clonotype was observed a handful of times. This chain uses TRBV27 with TRBJ1-1; TRBD1 is a possible D gene (6 bases). CDR1 is MNHEY, CDR2 SMNVEV, per germline (reference sequence). CDR3 length equals 14 residues. With 2 bases removed from V and 8 bases from J, the gap between germline ends came to 15 bases. Here the CDR3 reads CASSLMSGTTEAFF. CDR3 coding DNA: TGTGCCAGCAGTTTAATGTCCGGGACAACCGAAGCTTTCTTT.

This clonotype has a count of ten or more. The CDR3 spells CASSLGAGPDTQYF. The CDR3 coding sequence is TGTGCCAGCAGTTTAGGGGCGGGCCCAGATACGCAGTATTTT. This sequence joins TRBV12-3 or TRBV12-4 and TRBJ2-3, with a weak D call TRBD2 (5 bases). There are 14 residues in the CDR3. V dropped 1 base and J dropped 4 bases, with 9 bases sitting between them.

The chain employs TRBV5-4 and TRBJ1-2; 10 nucleotides line up with TRBD1. V shed 4 bases, J shed 6 bases, and the junction held 3 bases outside the gene matches. The CDR3 spans 13 residues. Germline assignment: CDR1 SGHNT and CDR2 YYREEE (reference sequence). CDR3 residues: CASSRQGADGYTF. CDR3 coding DNA: TGTGCCAGCAGCCGACAGGGGGCGGATGGCTACACCTTC. The full variable domain, in which reference TRBV5-4 and TRBJ1-2 provide the parts outside the CDR3, is ETGVTQSPTHLIKTRGQQVTLRCSSQSGHNTVSWYQQALGQGPQFIFQYYREEENGRGNFPPRFSGLQFPNYSSELNVNALELDDSALYLCASSRQGADGYTFGSGTRLTVV.

This clonotype was seen a handful of times. The DNA for the CDR3 is TGCAGCGTTGATAGACAATGGGAGACCCAGTACTTC. It encodes CSVDRQWETQYF. The chain carries TRBV29-1 and TRBJ2-5; no definite D call. The V end was cut by 3 bases, the J end by 5 bases, with 10 bases between. The CDR3 contains 12 residues. Germline CDR1 is SQVTM and CDR2 is ANQGSEA.

The chain combines TRBV4-1 with TRBJ2-1; 13 bases are a match to TRBD2. The CDR3 contains 16 residues. Germline lookup yields CDR1 MGHRA and CDR2 YSYEKL. The V gene end was trimmed by 8 bases and the J gene end by 9 bases; junction bases not matched to a gene: 13. The CDR3 region has the DNA TGCGCCAGCGGTGGGCAAGGGACTAGCGGGAAGGGTGAGCAGTTCTTC. Residues: CASGGQGTSGKGEQFF.

The chain employs TRBV29-1 and TRBJ2-7; D might be TRBD2 (6 bases). The CDR3 is 11 amino acids. Germline V lookup: CDR1 SQVTM, CDR2 ANQGSEA. The V end was cut by 3 bases, the J end by 6 bases, with 9 bases between. Here the CDR3 DNA reads TGCAGCGTTGATGGAGGGCGCGAGCAGTACTTC. The encoded protein is CSVDGGREQYF.

This chain uses TRBV19 with TRBJ2-3, with TRBD2 matching 8 bases. The trim removed 2 bases at V and 3 bases at J, leaving 4 bases unmatched. The CDR3 is 15 residues long. Per the germline V gene, CDR1 is LNHDA and CDR2 is SQIVND (reference sequence). The CDR3, as DNA: TGTGCCAGTAGTATATCGGGGGGGGTAACAGATACGCAGTATTTT. It encodes CASSISGGVTDTQYF.

This sequence joins TRBV27 and TRBJ2-3; D gene ambiguous. Per germline, CDR1 MNHEY and CDR2 SMNVEV (reference sequence). Trimming shortened V by 7 bases and J by 2 bases, and 13 bases separated the two germline ends. The CDR3 consists of 14 residues. CDR3: CASTPSPYTDTQYF. CDR3 nucleotide sequence: TGTGCCAGCACCCCGTCCCCTTACACAGATACGCAGTATTTT.

This clonotype has a count of ten or more. The gene calls are TRBV20-1 and TRBJ2-7; tentative D call: TRBD2 (6 bases). CDR1 is DFQATT and CDR2 is SNEGSKA in the germline V gene (reference sequence). The germline V and J ends were trimmed by 2 bases and 4 bases, with 21 bases remaining between them. The CDR3 spans 16 residues. CDR3: CSARRMRDPPTYEQYF. CDR3 DNA sequence: TGCAGTGCTAGACGGATGCGGGACCCGCCGACTTACGAGCAGTACTTC.

V is TRBV27 and J is TRBJ2-1; 9 bases are a match to TRBD1. This CDR3 is built from 13 residues. CDR1 is MNHEY and CDR2 is SMNVEV in the germline V gene (reference sequence). With V trimmed by 4 bases and J by 6 bases, 1 base remained unmatched. The CDR3 bases are TGTGCCAGCAGTTGGACAGGGGTCAATGAGCAGTTCTTC. Translating it yields CASSWTGVNEQFF.

The table lists this clonotype with a few counts. This rearrangement joins TRBV11-2 to TRBJ2-2, with TRBD2 matching 13 bases. CDR3 length: 16 residues. V lost 7 bases to trimming and J lost 4 bases; unmatched junction nucleotides: 6. Germline CDR1 is SGHAT and CDR2 is FQNNGV. The chain's CDR3 is CASTRTSGRSTGELFF. CDR3 DNA sequence: TGTGCCAGCACAAGGACTAGCGGGAGATCCACCGGGGAGCTGTTTTTT.

This clonotype has ten or more counts. V usage is TRBV7-9 and J usage is TRBJ2-1; D ambiguous. CDR1 and CDR2 from the germline V gene are SEHNR and FQNEAQ (reference sequence). Trimming took 4 bases from V and 5 from J, leaving 6 bases between them. The CDR3 is 12 residues long. CDR3: CASSSQHNEQFF. The DNA of the CDR3 is TGTGCCAGCAGCTCGCAGCACAATGAGCAGTTCTTC.

This clonotype has only a few counts. The chain is built from TRBV4-1 and TRBJ1-4, with D possibly being TRBD1 (6 bases). CDR1 and CDR2 from the germline V gene are MGHRA and YSYEKL. The V gene lost 4 bases and the J gene lost 4 bases, with 10 bases spanning the gap. The CDR3 consists of 14 residues. CDR3 sequence (DNA): TGCGCCAGCAGCCTACAGGGCCTTAATGAAAAACTGTTTTTT. Amino acid sequence: CASSLQGLNEKLFF.

The table lists this clonotype with a few counts. The chain uses TRBV2 and TRBJ2-7; the D is unclear. Trimming took 3 bases from V and 0 from J, leaving 6 bases between them. Germline-derived CDR1 and CDR2 are SNHLY and FYNNEI. This CDR3 has 13 residues. The CDR3 region is CASSDTGSYEQYF. The CDR3 DNA follows: TGTGCCAGCAGTGACACGGGCTCCTACGAGCAGTACTTC.

The rearrangement joins TRBV6-5 to TRBJ2-5, with 13 bases that match TRBD2. The J segment lost 5 bases and the V segment lost 4 bases, leaving 10 bases of the junction unmatched. The CDR3 totals 17 residues. Germline V gene lookup returns CDR1 MNHEY and CDR2 SVGAGI. This CDR3 reads CASSSGTSGMFGETQYF. DNA of the CDR3: TGTGCCAGCAGTTCAGGGACTAGCGGGATGTTCGGGGAGACCCAGTACTTC.

The chain couples TRBV20-1 to TRBJ2-7; D is undetermined. The CDR3 loop spans 14 amino acids. V was shortened by 1 base and J by 0 bases, with 10 bases between the two germline ends. Germline loops: CDR1 DFQATT, CDR2 SNEGSKA (reference sequence). The CDR3 DNA reads as TGCAGTGCTAGAGGAACGGTGAGCTCCTACGAGCAGTACTTC. Its protein product is CSARGTVSSYEQYF.

This clonotype was seen many times. The rearrangement joins TRBV12-3 or TRBV12-4 to TRBJ1-1; D is unresolved. Trimming took 7 bases from V and 4 from J, leaving 13 bases between them. The CDR3 is 13 amino acids. The CDR3 DNA is TGTGCCAGCACCCCCTACGATCTCACTGAAGCTTTCTTT. Translation gives CASTPYDLTEAFF.

This clonotype was found many times. The rearrangement uses TRBV12-3 or TRBV12-4 and TRBJ2-3, with D perhaps TRBD2 (6 bases). Trimming pared 0 bases from V and 8 bases from J, leaving 15 bases between. This CDR3 spans 15 amino acids. Here the CDR3 reads CASSLAGTGGVTQYF. The CDR3 DNA is TGTGCCAGCAGTTTAGCGGGGACTGGAGGGGTTACGCAGTATTTT.

In its sample, this clonotype was seen a few times. The chain links TRBV10-3 to TRBJ1-2; D uncertain. The germline V gene encodes CDR1 ENHRY and CDR2 SYGVKD. Trimming stripped 9 bases from V and 0 bases from J, with 8 bases between. This CDR3 comprises 12 residues. The CDR3 loop is CAMEDTNYGYTF. CDR3 in DNA: TGTGCCATGGAAGATACTAACTATGGCTACACCTTC.

The rearrangement links TRBV9 to TRBJ2-1, with a tentative D call TRBD1 (6 bases). The V and J ends lost 4 bases and 12 bases respectively, with 17 bases between them. The CDR3 is 13 amino acids. CDR1 and CDR2 from the germline V gene are SGDLS and YYNGEE. This CDR3 reads CASSLGGATGQFF. The CDR3 DNA is TGTGCCAGCAGCCTAGGGGGAGCAACGGGGCAGTTCTTC. Full variable domain (missing parts from reference TRBV9 and TRBJ2-1): DSGVTQTPKHLITATGQRVTLRCSPRSGDLSVYWYQQSLDQGLQFLIQYYNGEERAKGNILERFSAQQFPDLHSELNLSSLELGDSALYFCASSLGGATGQFFGPGTRLTVL.

This clonotype was found many times. The chain is built from TRBV6-4 and TRBJ2-1; no firm D call. V lost 4 bases to trimming and J lost 0 bases, with 4 bases between them. The CDR3 is 13 residues long. Germline assignment: CDR1 MRHNA and CDR2 SNTAGT. The CDR3 nucleotides read TGTGCCAGCAGTGCTAGCTCCTACAATGAGCAGTTCTTC. Translation: CASSASSYNEQFF.

This chain connects TRBV20-1 to TRBJ2-3, with TRBD2 identical over 9 bases. The CDR3 is 15 residues long. Germline CDR1 is DFQATT and CDR2 is SNEGSKA (reference sequence). V was pared by 6 bases and J by 6 bases, with 13 bases of the junction left unmatched. The CDR3 DNA follows: TGCAGTGCGGGGGTAGCGGGAGACCCTTTGGATACGCAGTATTTT. Protein: CSAGVAGDPLDTQYF.

This rearrangement joins TRBV3-1 to TRBJ2-3; D remains unclear. V lost 6 bases and J lost 4, with 17 bases in between. The CDR3 totals 15 residues. Germline loops: CDR1 LGHDT, CDR2 YNNKEL (reference sequence). For the CDR3, the DNA is TGTGCCAGCAGGCCAAGAGGATTCCTGCCAGATACGCAGTATTTT. Translated: CASRPRGFLPDTQYF.